The 27 T cell receptor beta chains reported below all come from one sample, sequenced in a study of blood T cell repertoires in COVID-19. Using immunoSEQ multiplex PCR, the repertoire was profiled, and TCRdb retains in-frame clones only, with some absent. This sample carries over 350,000 clones, more than 75% of them seen once, and the ten largest clones take about 9.4%. The material sequenced was PBMCs or T cells enriched from blood (not recorded which). The source is a woman aged 50 to 65 who had recovered from COVID-19.

Only one count was recorded for this clone. The rearrangement links TRBV28 to TRBJ2-1, with 13 bases lining up with TRBD2. Per germline, CDR1 MDHEN and CDR2 SYDVKM. The V segment lost 6 bases and the J segment 0 bases; nucleotides outside the gene matches: 5. CDR3 length: 17 residues. The CDR3: CASRGTSGVGSYNEQFF. The CDR3 region has the DNA TGTGCCAGCAGAGGGACTAGCGGGGTTGGCTCCTACAATGAGCAGTTCTTC.

The chain is built from TRBV4-3 and TRBJ1-2, with D possibly being TRBD1 (5 bases). Germline CDR1 reads LGHNA; CDR2 reads YSLEER. This CDR3 has 15 residues. V shed 0 bases and J shed 5 bases, with 13 bases lying between them. CDR3 sequence (DNA): TGCGCCAGCAGCCAAGATAATGGGGGGAGGTATGGCTACACCTTC. Amino acids: CASSQDNGGRYGYTF.

V and J are TRBV4-1 and TRBJ2-7, with 7 bases that match TRBD1. The CDR3 is made up of 15 amino acids. Germline CDR1 reads MGHRA; CDR2 reads YSYEKL. The junction had 5 bases not matched to a gene; V was cut back by 0 bases and J by 3 bases. CDR3 coding DNA: TGCGCCAGCAGCCAAGAGGGGACAGTACTCTACGAGCAGTACTTC. Translation gives CASSQEGTVLYEQYF.

The chain recombines TRBV11-3 with TRBJ2-2; D gene uncertain. The V and J ends lost 5 bases and 4 bases respectively, with 14 bases between them. CDR1 and CDR2 (germline): SGHNT, YENEEA. The CDR3 runs to 15 residues. CDR3 in amino acids: CASSGFIGGTGELFF. CDR3 coding DNA: TGTGCCAGCAGCGGGTTCATTGGCGGCACCGGGGAGCTGTTTTTT.

This rearrangement joins TRBV9 to TRBJ2-3; 8 bases line up with TRBD1. There are 17 residues in the CDR3. Trimming took 1 base from V and 2 from J; bases not matched to a gene: 9. Germline V gives CDR1 SGDLS, CDR2 YYNGEE. CDR3 coding DNA: TGTGCCAGCAGCGTATACGGCAGGGGGCCCCACACAGATACGCAGTATTTT. Translation: CASSVYGRGPHTDTQYF.

The chain has TRBV5-1 and TRBJ2-1, with 9 bases lining up with TRBD1. CDR1 is SGHRS, CDR2 YFSETQ, per germline. The CDR3 totals 15 residues. V shed 3 bases and J 4 bases; nucleotides not matched to a gene: 5. CDR3 loop: CASSSPGQGYNEQFF. The CDR3 DNA reads as TGCGCCAGCAGCTCTCCGGGACAGGGTTACAATGAGCAGTTCTTC.

The CDR3 protein is CASSLEGTTNSPLHF. The CDR3 nucleotides are TGCGCCAGCAGCTTGGAAGGGACAACTAATTCACCCCTCCACTTT. The chain has TRBV5-1 and TRBJ1-6, with a tentative D call TRBD1 (6 bases). Trimming took 0 bases from V and 6 from J, leaving 10 bases between them. CDR3 length: 15 residues. Germline CDR1 SGHRS, CDR2 YFSETQ.

J is TRBJ1-2 and V is TRBV12-2; the listed D gene, TRBD1, was not tested against the DNA. TRBV12-2 is marked as a pseudogene. The CDR3 loop spans 17 amino acids. The CDR3 loop is CASRSRGGKGPNYGYTF. CDR3 bases: TGTGCAAGTCGCTCTAGAGGGGGTAAGGGACCCAACTATGGCTACACCTTC.

This chain joins TRBV29-1 and TRBJ1-1; 8 nucleotides line up with TRBD1. This CDR3 spans 15 amino acids. The V segment lost 7 bases and the J segment 3 bases; nucleotides outside the gene matches: 13. From germline, CDR1 is SQVTM and CDR2 ANQGSEA. Here the CDR3 DNA reads TGCAGCGCTCAATACGGACAGGGCAAGGACACTGAAGCTTTCTTT. It yields the protein CSAQYGQGKDTEAFF.

V usage is TRBV18 and J usage is TRBJ1-2, with D uncertain. Germline V gene lookup returns CDR1 KGHSH and CDR2 LQKENI. This CDR3 has 13 residues. Trimming took off 2 bases at V and 5 bases at J, with 9 bases between the two ends. CDR3 DNA sequence: TGTGCCAGCTCACCAGACAAGCAATATGGCTACACCTTC. It codes for CASSPDKQYGYTF.

The chain combines TRBV19 with TRBJ1-1, with a possible D match to TRBD1 (5 bases). V was shortened by 4 bases and J by 6 bases, with 15 bases between the two germline ends. Germline V gene sequence: CDR1 LNHDA, CDR2 SQIVND (reference sequence). This CDR3 contains 14 residues. CDR3 bases: TGTGCCAGTAGTAGCAGGGTGGGGATTTCTGAAGCTTTCTTT. This translates into CASSSRVGISEAFF.

The V call is TRBV2, the J call TRBJ1-1, with D maybe TRBD1 (5 bases). The V end was cut by 4 bases, the J end by 5 bases, with 14 bases between. The CDR3 totals 14 residues. The germline V gene has CDR1 SNHLY and CDR2 FYNNEI. As DNA, the CDR3 is TGTGCCAGCAGTGTAACTTTAAAGGGGACTGAAGCTTTCTTT. It codes for CASSVTLKGTEAFF.

The chain has TRBV6-2 or TRBV6-3 and TRBJ1-2, with D perhaps matching TRBD1 (5 bases). The CDR3 sequence is 14 residues long. The germline gives CDR1 MNHEY, CDR2 SVGEGT. V was pared by 3 bases and J by 3 bases, with 11 bases between. CDR3 nucleotide sequence: TGTGCCAGCAGTTATGTTCAAGGGGACTATGGCTACACCTTC. This codes for CASSYVQGDYGYTF.

The chain has TRBV13 and TRBJ2-3, with 7 bases that match TRBD1. Germline V CDR1 and CDR2: PRHDT, FYEKMQ (reference sequence). V was clipped by 4 bases and J by 6 bases; unmatched bases: 10. CDR3 length: 15 residues. CDR3 residues: CASSSGQRRGDTQYF. CDR3 sequence (DNA): TGTGCCAGCAGCTCGGGACAGCGACGTGGGGATACGCAGTATTTT.

Worth noting for this clone: Other nucleotide sequences in the sample specify the same CDR3. The chain joins TRBV7-2 to TRBJ1-1, with D hard to call. Trimming cost V 2 bases and J 1 base, with 5 bases left between them. Germline assignment: CDR1 SGHTA and CDR2 FQGNSA. The CDR3 length is 13 residues. CDR3 bases: TGTGCCAGCAGCTTACGGGGGAACACTGAAGCTTTCTTT. Translated, it gives CASSLRGNTEAFF.

The V call is TRBV4-2, the J call TRBJ1-1; 7 bases line up with TRBD1. V lost 1 base to trimming and J lost 1 base; unmatched junction nucleotides: 6. Germline CDR1 and CDR2: LGHNA and YNFKEQ. The CDR3 spans 16 residues. Written as DNA, the CDR3 is TGTGCCAGCAGCCAAGTTCCAGGGGGAACGAACACTGAAGCTTTCTTT. It translates to CASSQVPGGTNTEAFF.

Worth noting for this clone: Given a much more abundant clone one base away, this may be a read error. Other nucleotide sequences in the sample specify the same CDR3. The chain recombines TRBV27 with TRBJ2-2, with 8 nucleotides matching TRBD1. Germline V lookup: CDR1 MNHEY, CDR2 SMNVEV (reference sequence). This CDR3 has 15 residues. The DNA for the CDR3 is TGTGCCAGCAGCCCGGACAGGGAACACACCGGGGAGCTATTTTTT. It translates to CASSPDREHTGELFF.

The chain recombines TRBV6-5 with TRBJ1-2; D possibly corresponds to TRBD1 (5 bases). The V gene's germline CDR1 is MNHEY and CDR2 SVGAGI. The CDR3 extends over 15 amino acids. Trimming left V 4 bases short and J 4 bases short, with 16 bases between. The CDR3 protein is CASSFLLGQSYGYTF. CDR3 DNA sequence: TGTGCCAGCAGTTTTCTGTTGGGGCAGTCCTATGGCTACACCTTC.

The chain combines TRBV30 with TRBJ2-3, with unresolved D. Trimming shortened V by 1 base and J by 2 bases, and 10 bases separated the two germline ends. The germline V gene has CDR1 GTSNPN and CDR2 SVGIG (reference sequence). CDR3 size: 14 residues. CDR3 in DNA: TGTGCCTGGAGTGCAGGCCACCTCACAGATACGCAGTATTTT. It translates to CAWSAGHLTDTQYF.

This chain joins TRBV10-3 and TRBJ1-1; D ambiguous. V lost 11 bases to trimming and J lost 0 bases, with 13 bases between them. The CDR3 extends over 13 amino acids. Germline V gene data show CDR1 as ENHRY and CDR2 as SYGVKD. This CDR3 is CAVRIAVNTEAFF. In DNA, the CDR3 is TGTGCCGTCCGCATTGCAGTGAACACTGAAGCTTTCTTT.

The chain employs TRBV7-3 and TRBJ1-2; 9 bases fit TRBD1. Germline CDR1 is SGHTA and CDR2 is FQGTGA. J was trimmed by 8 bases and V by 2 bases; bases with no gene match: 9. CDR3 length: 15 amino acids. The CDR3 spells CASSLDGTGLGGYTF. CDR3 bases: TGTGCCAGCAGCTTAGACGGGACAGGGCTCGGGGGCTACACCTTC.

The V call is TRBV19, the J call TRBJ1-1; D is ambiguous. Trimming cost V 10 bases and J 2 bases, with 5 bases left between them. CDR3 length equals 10 residues. In germline, CDR1 is LNHDA, CDR2 SQIVND (reference sequence). The CDR3 spells CATGNTEAFF. CDR3 DNA sequence: TGTGCCACCGGTAACACTGAAGCTTTCTTT. Looking up the rest from reference TRBV19 and TRBJ1-1 gives the full variable domain: DGGITQSPKYLFRKEGQNVTLSCEQNLNHDAMYWYRQDPGQGLRLIYYSQIVNDFQKGDIAEGYSVSREKKESFPLTVTSAQKNPTAFYLCATGNTEAFFGQGTRLTVV.

The chain has TRBV27 and TRBJ2-7; TRBD1 matches at 7 bases. V shed 6 bases, J shed 3 bases, and the junction held 8 bases outside the gene matches. This CDR3 comprises 14 residues. Looked up from germline, CDR1 is MNHEY and CDR2 is SMNVEV (reference sequence). The CDR3 DNA is TGTGCCAGCAGCCCACAGGGGTCCCTCTACGAGCAGTACTTC. Translation: CASSPQGSLYEQYF.

The J gene is TRBJ2-4, the V gene TRBV3-1 (or the pseudogene TRBV3-2); TRBD1 might be the D (6 bases). Germline V CDR1 and CDR2: LGHDT, YNNKEL (reference sequence). V was clipped by 2 bases and J by 1 base, with 15 bases between them. There are 17 residues in the CDR3. The chain's CDR3 is CASSQSPTGLAKNIQYF. In DNA form, the CDR3 reads TGTGCCAGCAGCCAATCACCGACAGGACTCGCCAAAAACATTCAGTACTTC.

The chain joins TRBV5-6 to TRBJ1-5; D call uncertain. Trimming cost V 2 bases and J 5 bases, with 14 bases left between them. This CDR3 has 15 amino acids. CDR1 is SGHDT, CDR2 YYEEEE, per germline. CDR3 in DNA: TGTGCCAGCAGCTTTTCGTGGGAGAGGGATCAGCCCCAGCATTTT. Translating gives CASSFSWERDQPQHF.

This clone was detected a few times. The genes are TRBV28 and TRBJ1-1; D is uncertain. V gave up 3 bases and J gave up 1 base, with 6 bases separating them. Germline CDR1 and CDR2: MDHEN and SYDVKM. This CDR3 region has 13 residues. CDR3 in amino acids: CASSFFRNTEAFF. CDR3 DNA: TGTGCCAGCAGTTTCTTCAGGAACACTGAAGCTTTCTTT.

CDR3 nucleotide sequence: TGTGCCAGTAGTTTGGGGACAGGAATTCCGAGTGATGGCTACACCTTC. Amino acid sequence: CASSLGTGIPSDGYTF. J is TRBJ1-2 and V is TRBV19; 8 bases line up with TRBD1. The CDR3 is 16 amino acids. The V segment lost 5 bases and the J segment 6 bases; nucleotides outside the gene matches: 14. In germline, CDR1 is LNHDA, CDR2 SQIVND (reference sequence).